What follows is one T cell receptor beta chain and its context. The antigen remains undetermined. The data belong to a study of cytomegalovirus exposure and HLA in healthy donors. Study overall: Among the roughly 400 genotyped donors, more than 70% were placed in the Caucasian-associated ancestry cluster.

Researchers ran the PCR with 60 Vbeta and 13 Jbeta primers. Produced via immunoSEQ multiplex PCR; TCRdb's table is partial and in-frame only. The data show 100,000 to 150,000 clones, under 85% seen once. Findings of the study overall: The authors later found TCR association rates varying by HLA locus, with DRB1 most and HLA-C fewest. An assumption of roughly uniform sequencing depth across donors underlay the presence/absence analyses.

V shed 3 bases, J shed 7 bases, and the junction held 5 bases outside the gene matches. This CDR3 region has 14 residues. Germline V gene data show CDR1 as MDHEN and CDR2 as SYDVKM. The sequenced sample was PBMCs. The chain carries TRBV28 and TRBJ2-1, with 8 bases lining up with TRBD1. This sequence was found in a middle-aged woman in good health and CMV-seropositive. CDR3 loop: CASSFTTGGNEQFF. DNA for the CDR3: TGTGCCAGCAGTTTTACAACAGGGGGAAATGAGCAGTTCTTC.